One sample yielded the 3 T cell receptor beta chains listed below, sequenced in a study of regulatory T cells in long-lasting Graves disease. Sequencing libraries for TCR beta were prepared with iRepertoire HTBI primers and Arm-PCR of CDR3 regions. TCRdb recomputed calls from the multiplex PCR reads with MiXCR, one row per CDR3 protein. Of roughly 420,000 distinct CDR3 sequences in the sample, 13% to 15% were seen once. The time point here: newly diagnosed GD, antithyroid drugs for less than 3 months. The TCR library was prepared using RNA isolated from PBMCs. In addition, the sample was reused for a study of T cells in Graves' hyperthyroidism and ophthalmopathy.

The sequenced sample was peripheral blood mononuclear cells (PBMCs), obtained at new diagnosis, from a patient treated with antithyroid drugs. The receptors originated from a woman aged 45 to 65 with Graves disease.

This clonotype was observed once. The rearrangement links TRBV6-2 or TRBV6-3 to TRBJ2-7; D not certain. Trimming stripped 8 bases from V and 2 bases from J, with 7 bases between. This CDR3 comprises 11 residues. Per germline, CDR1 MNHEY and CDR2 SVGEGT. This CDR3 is CASGVPYEQYF. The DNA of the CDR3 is TGTGCCAGCGGGGTCCCCTACGAGCAGTACTTC.

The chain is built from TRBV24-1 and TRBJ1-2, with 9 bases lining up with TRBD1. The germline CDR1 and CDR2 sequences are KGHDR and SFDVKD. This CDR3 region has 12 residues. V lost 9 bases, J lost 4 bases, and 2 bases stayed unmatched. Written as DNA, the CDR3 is TGTGCCACCTGGGGACAGGGCTATGGCTACACCTTC. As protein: CATWGQGYGYTF.

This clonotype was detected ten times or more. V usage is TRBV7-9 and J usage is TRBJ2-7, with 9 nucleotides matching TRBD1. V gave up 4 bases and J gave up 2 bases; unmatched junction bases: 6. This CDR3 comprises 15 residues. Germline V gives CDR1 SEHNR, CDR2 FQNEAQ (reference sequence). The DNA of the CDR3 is TGTGCCAGCAGCTCAACCGGGACAGGGACCTACGAGCAGTACTTC. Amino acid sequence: CASSSTGTGTYEQYF.